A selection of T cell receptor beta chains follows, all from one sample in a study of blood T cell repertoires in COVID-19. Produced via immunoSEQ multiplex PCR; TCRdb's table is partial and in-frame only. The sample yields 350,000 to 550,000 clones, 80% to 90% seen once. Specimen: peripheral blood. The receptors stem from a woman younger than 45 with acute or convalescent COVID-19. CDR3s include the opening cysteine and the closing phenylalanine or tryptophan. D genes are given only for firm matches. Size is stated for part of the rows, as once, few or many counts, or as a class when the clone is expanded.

CSASHIEKLFF,TGCAGTGCTAGCCACATAGAAAAACTGTTTTTT,TRBV20-1,.,once,TRBJ1-4
CASSKVGRSLVGQSGYYEQYF,TGTGCCAGCAGCAAAGTGGGAAGAAGCCTTGTGGGACAGTCGGGGTACTACGAGCAGTACTTC,TRBV21-1,.,.,TRBJ2-7
CASSLLGTGGLETQYF,TGTGCCAGCAGCTTGTTAGGGACAGGGGGTTTAGAGACCCAGTACTTC,TRBV5-8,TRBD1,.,TRBJ2-5
CASGLALAGTNEQFF,TGTGCTAGTGGTTTGGCCCTAGCGGGAACCAATGAGCAGTTCTTC,TRBV12-5,TRBD2,.,TRBJ2-1
CSASAGGGYEQYF,TGCAGTGCTAGTGCCGGGGGAGGATACGAGCAGTACTTC,TRBV20-1,.,.,TRBJ2-7
CASSVTSGADTQYF,TGTGCCAGCAGCGTTACTAGCGGGGCAGATACGCAGTATTTT,TRBV9,TRBD2,.,TRBJ2-3
CASSLLQGAISHGYTF,TGTGCCAGCAGCTTACTACAGGGGGCCATCTCTCATGGCTACACCTTC,TRBV7-9,TRBD1,.,TRBJ1-2
CATSTGRQASGANVLTF,TGTGCCACCAGTACAGGGCGCCAGGCCTCTGGGGCCAACGTCCTGACTTTC,TRBV24-1,.,.,TRBJ2-6
CAGLEVNRSPLHF,TGTGCCGGTCTGGAGGTGAATCGTTCACCCCTCCACTTT,TRBV28,.,.,TRBJ1-6
CASSEGAGRTYEQYF,TGTGCCAGCAGTGAGGGAGCGGGCCGCACCTACGAGCAGTACTTC,TRBV2,.,.,TRBJ2-7
CASSPRDSVRSYEQYF,TGTGCCAGCAGTCCCCGGGACAGCGTTCGATCCTACGAGCAGTACTTC,TRBV28,TRBD1,.,TRBJ2-7
CASSEGTSGVVREQYF,TGTGCCAGCAGTGAAGGGACTAGCGGGGTAGTGCGAGAGCAGTACTTC,TRBV27,TRBD2,.,TRBJ2-7
CASSLDGRTEAFF,TGTGCCAGCAGCTTGGACGGGAGGACTGAAGCTTTCTTT,TRBV5-5,.,.,TRBJ1-1
CASRKTGLNTEAFF,TGTGCCAGTAGAAAAACAGGGTTGAACACTGAAGCTTTCTTT,TRBV5-6,.,.,TRBJ1-1
CANAANEQFF,TGTGCCAATGCGGCTAATGAGCAGTTCTTC,TRBV10-3,.,.,TRBJ2-1
CASSSGQDYSPLHF,TGCGCCAGCAGCTCGGGACAGGACTATTCACCCCTCCACTTT,TRBV5-1,TRBD1,.,TRBJ1-6
CASSLYGTDQETQYF,TGTGCCAGCAGCTTGTACGGGACAGACCAAGAGACCCAGTACTTC,TRBV5-4,TRBD1,once,TRBJ2-5
CASSTTVGSELFF,TGTGCCAGTAGTACGACAGTGGGAAGCGAGCTGTTTTTT,TRBV19,.,.,TRBJ2-2
CASSLGLKGLGQETQYF,TGTGCCAGCAGCTTAGGACTGAAGGGGCTCGGGCAAGAGACCCAGTACTTC,TRBV11-2,.,.,TRBJ2-5
CASSVSRGRTGTSTDTQYF,TGTGCCAGCAGCGTAAGTCGCGGAAGGACAGGGACTAGCACAGATACGCAGTATTTT,TRBV9,TRBD1,.,TRBJ2-3
CASRRDRETQYF,TGTGCCAGCAGGCGGGACAGAGAGACCCAGTACTTC,TRBV5-4,.,.,TRBJ2-5
CASRPDREVVEAFF,TGTGCCAGCAGACCCGACAGGGAGGTTGTTGAAGCTTTCTTT,TRBV6-5,TRBD1,.,TRBJ1-1
CASSLIGGDTEAFF,TGTGCCAGCAGTCTAATCGGAGGGGACACTGAAGCTTTCTTT,TRBV3-1/TRBV3-2,.,.,TRBJ1-1
CAISESLLGSLYGYTF,TGTGCCATCAGTGAGTCTTTACTCGGGTCTCTCTATGGCTACACCTTC,TRBV10-3,.,.,TRBJ1-2
CSASRGLAWSSYNEQFF,TGCAGTGCTAGTCGGGGACTAGCCTGGAGCTCCTACAATGAGCAGTTCTTC,TRBV20-1,TRBD2,.,TRBJ2-1
CASATGGVGTEAFF,TGTGCCAGCGCTACGGGGGGAGTGGGCACTGAAGCTTTCTTT,TRBV28,.,few,TRBJ1-1
CASSLGQGDYEQYF,TGCGCCAGCAGCTTAGGACAGGGGGACTACGAGCAGTACTTC,TRBV5-1,TRBD1,.,TRBJ2-7
CASSEWTGYGYTF,TGTGCCAGCAGTGAATGGACAGGTTATGGCTACACCTTC,TRBV25-1,TRBD1,.,TRBJ1-2
CASSITGLDQPQHF,TGTGCCAGCAGTATTACAGGGCTCGATCAGCCCCAGCATTTT,TRBV6-6,.,.,TRBJ1-5
CASSQVGDRGQPQHF,TGCGCCAGCAGCCAAGTAGGGGACAGGGGTCAGCCCCAGCATTTT,TRBV4-1,TRBD1,.,TRBJ1-5
CASSNYKEIRGKLFF,TGTGCCAGTAGCAACTATAAAGAGATACGGGGAAAACTGTTTTTT,TRBV19,.,.,TRBJ1-4
CASSPPVFPSGKNEQFF,TGTGCCAGCTCACCACCGGTTTTTCCTAGTGGTAAGAATGAGCAGTTCTTC,TRBV18,.,.,TRBJ2-1
CASSFIQEHQETQYF,TGCGCCAGCAGCTTTATACAGGAGCACCAAGAGACCCAGTACTTC,TRBV5-1,.,once,TRBJ2-5
CASSRITPRGTEAFF,TGTGCCAGCAGCCGAATCACCCCCAGAGGCACTGAAGCTTTCTTT,TRBV7-9,.,.,TRBJ1-1
CASSLRDGQGQETQYF,TGTGCCAGCAGCCTCCGGGACGGACAGGGGCAAGAGACCCAGTACTTC,TRBV21-1,.,once,TRBJ2-5
CASSETGRGFSNQPQHF,TGTGCCAGCAGTGAAACAGGGAGGGGTTTTAGCAATCAGCCCCAGCATTTT,TRBV6-1,.,.,TRBJ1-5
CAWIPTGAEAFF,TGTGCCTGGATCCCCACCGGGGCTGAAGCTTTCTTT,TRBV30,.,.,TRBJ1-1
CASSFFLGGTGIYGYTF,TGTGCCAGCAGCTTCTTCTTAGGTGGGACAGGGATCTATGGCTACACCTTC,TRBV13,TRBD1,.,TRBJ1-2
CASSQVSGSYNEQFF,TGTGCCAGTAGCCAGGTGAGCGGTTCCTACAATGAGCAGTTCTTC,TRBV19,.,.,TRBJ2-1
CASRPGSVRGYTF,TGTGCCAGCAGGCCGGGATCAGTGAGAGGCTACACCTTC,TRBV2,.,.,TRBJ1-2
CASSIAAGASYEQYF,TGTGCCAGTAGTATAGCCGCGGGCGCCTCCTACGAGCAGTACTTC,TRBV19,.,.,TRBJ2-7
CASSLAGGGVDTQYF,TGTGCCAGCAGCCTGGCAGGCGGGGGCGTAGATACGCAGTATTTT,TRBV7-2,.,.,TRBJ2-3
CASSWTGHYGYTF,TGTGCCAGCAGCTGGACAGGGCACTATGGCTACACCTTC,TRBV5-4,TRBD1,.,TRBJ1-2
CASSSRASPLHF,TGTGCCAGCAGTTCGCGGGCTTCACCCCTCCACTTT,TRBV27,.,.,TRBJ1-6
CASTGSSGNTIYF,TGCGCCAGCACGGGGAGCTCTGGAAACACCATATATTTT,TRBV5-1,.,.,TRBJ1-3
CASSRGVGGGKTQYF,TGTGCCAGCAGCCGAGGTGTAGGGGGGGGGAAGACCCAGTACTTC,TRBV3-1/TRBV3-2,.,.,TRBJ2-5
CASSKAWTSGGLSRYF,TGTGCCAGCAGCAAAGCGTGGACTAGCGGGGGCCTGTCTAGGTACTTC,TRBV21-1,.,.,TRBJ2-5
CATRDRVVREKLFF,TGTGCCACCCGGGACAGGGTAGTGCGTGAAAAACTGTTTTTT,TRBV6-1,TRBD1,.,TRBJ1-4